This T cell receptor (beta chain) originates from a study of blood T cell repertoires in COVID-19. Across the whole study: Samples representing acute and convalescent COVID-19 were sourced from the United States, Italy and Spain.

Per the original data handling: Quantification of nucleated cells was approximated via reference gene primer amplification. Sequencing used immunoSEQ multiplex PCR; TCRdb keeps in-frame clones, though not all of them. The D gene and trimming were derived from the DNA, and the V and J assignments and clone size from that table. There are approximately 61,000 clones in the sample; 75% to 90% occur only once, and 14% lies in the top ten. CDR3 length: 14 amino acids. Trimming took 4 bases from V and 3 from J, leaving 12 bases between them. Germline values: CDR1 LNHDA, CDR2 SQIVND (reference sequence). The chain carries TRBV19 and TRBJ1-2, with no clear D. This TCR was sampled from a human donor in a cohort sampled during active COVID-19. Sequencing input: peripheral blood. The CDR3 loop is CASSTHRGDYGYTF. The CDR3 DNA reads as TGTGCCAGTAGTACCCACCGGGGAGACTATGGCTACACCTTC.